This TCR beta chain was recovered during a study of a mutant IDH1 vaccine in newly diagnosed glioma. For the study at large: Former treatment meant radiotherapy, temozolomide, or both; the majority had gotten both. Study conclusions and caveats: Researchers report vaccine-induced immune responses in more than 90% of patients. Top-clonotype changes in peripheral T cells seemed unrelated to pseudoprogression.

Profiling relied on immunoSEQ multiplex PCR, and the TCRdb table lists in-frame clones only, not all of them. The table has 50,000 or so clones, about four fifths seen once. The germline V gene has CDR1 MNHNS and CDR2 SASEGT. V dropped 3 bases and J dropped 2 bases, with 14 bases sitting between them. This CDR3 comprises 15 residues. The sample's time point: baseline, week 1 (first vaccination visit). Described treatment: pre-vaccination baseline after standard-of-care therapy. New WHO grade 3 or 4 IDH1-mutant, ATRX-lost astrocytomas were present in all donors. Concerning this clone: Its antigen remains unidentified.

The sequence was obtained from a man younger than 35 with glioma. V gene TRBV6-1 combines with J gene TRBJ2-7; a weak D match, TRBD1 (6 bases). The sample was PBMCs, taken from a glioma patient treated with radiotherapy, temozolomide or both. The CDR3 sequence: CASSEKDEGAYEQYF. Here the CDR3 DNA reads TGTGCCAGCAGTGAGAAGGATGAGGGGGCCTACGAGCAGTACTTC.